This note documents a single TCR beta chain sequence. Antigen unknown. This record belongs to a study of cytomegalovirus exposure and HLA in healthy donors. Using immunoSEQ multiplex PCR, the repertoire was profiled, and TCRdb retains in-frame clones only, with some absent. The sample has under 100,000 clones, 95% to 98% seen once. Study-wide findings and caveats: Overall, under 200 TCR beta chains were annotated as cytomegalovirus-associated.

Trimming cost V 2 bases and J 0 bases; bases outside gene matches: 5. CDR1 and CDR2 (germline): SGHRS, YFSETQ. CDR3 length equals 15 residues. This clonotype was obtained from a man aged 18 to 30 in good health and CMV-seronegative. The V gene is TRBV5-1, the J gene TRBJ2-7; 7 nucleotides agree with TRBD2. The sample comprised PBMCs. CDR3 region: CASSFHRGSSYEQYF. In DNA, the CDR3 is TGCGCCAGCAGCTTTCATCGCGGGAGCTCCTACGAGCAGTACTTC. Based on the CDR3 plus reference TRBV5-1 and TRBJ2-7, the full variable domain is KAGVTQTPRYLIKTRGQQVTLSCSPISGHRSVSWYQQTPGQGLQFLFEYFSETQRNKGNFPGRFSGRQFSNSRSEMNVSTLELGDSALYLCASSFHRGSSYEQYFGPGTRLTVT.